Shown below are 11 T cell receptor beta chains from a single sample sequenced in a study of beta chain features in type 1 diabetes. The study, taken as a whole, reports: People with Type 1 diabetes carried modestly yet significantly shorter TCRB CDR3s in all four CD4+ subsets.

For these receptors, no antigen is known. Expressed TCRB transcripts were sequenced because the isolated RNA had all been reverse transcribed beforehand. Assay: immunoSEQ multiplex PCR; the TCRdb copy retains only in-frame clones and omits some. The repertoire holds about 370,000 clones, with around 9.6% as singletons. Sequencing used central memory CD4+ T cells from blood. The source of these receptors is a man under 40 with type 1 diabetes.

This clone was counted many times. This sequence joins TRBV19 and TRBJ2-3; D remains ambiguous. This CDR3 is built from 10 residues. Germline V gives CDR1 LNHDA, CDR2 SQIVND (reference sequence). The V gene lost 7 bases and the J gene lost 5 bases, with 4 bases spanning the gap. DNA for the CDR3: TGTGCCAGTAAAAAAGATACGCAGTATTTT. Encoded protein: CASKKDTQYF.

This clone has ten or more counts. The chain carries TRBV10-3 and TRBJ2-7; 7 nucleotides line up with TRBD2. The CDR3 loop spans 14 amino acids. V shed 4 bases, J shed 5 bases, and the junction held 8 bases outside the gene matches. CDR1 and CDR2 from the germline V gene are ENHRY and SYGVKD. The CDR3 protein is CAISGGRGYDEQYF. The CDR3, as DNA: TGTGCCATCAGTGGGGGGAGGGGTTACGACGAGCAGTACTTC.

This clone occurred a few times. This chain joins TRBV20-1 and TRBJ2-1; D remains unclear. V lost 4 bases and J 6 bases, leaving 7 bases between the germline ends. Germline V gene lookup returns CDR1 DFQATT and CDR2 SNEGSKA (reference sequence). The CDR3 is 11 residues long. The CDR3 region has the DNA TGCAGTGCTAATCGTGGCAATGAGCAGTTCTTC. As protein: CSANRGNEQFF.

V is TRBV10-1 and J is TRBJ2-1; TRBD2 might be the D (6 bases). The ends were cut back, 6 bases at V and 2 bases at J, with 14 bases in the middle. The CDR3 is made up of 15 amino acids. The germline V gene encodes CDR1 WNHNN and CDR2 SYGVQD (reference sequence). CDR3 loop: CASSGGSSPYNEQFF. The CDR3 DNA sequence: TGCGCCAGCAGCGGGGGTTCTAGTCCCTACAATGAGCAGTTCTTC.

This clone appeared many times. V gene TRBV14 combines with J gene TRBJ2-2; TRBD1 agrees at 7 bases. The CDR3 loop spans 17 amino acids. CDR1 is SGHDN, CDR2 FVKESK, per germline. V dropped 1 base and J dropped 2; count of bases not matched to a gene: 7. The CDR3 DNA follows: TGTGCCAGCAGCCAAGGAACCGGGACAGATAACACCGGGGAGCTGTTTTTT. Its protein is CASSQGTGTDNTGELFF.

In its sample, this clone was seen a few times. The chain combines TRBV9 with TRBJ1-2, with D perhaps matching TRBD1 (6 bases). With 5 bases removed from V and 4 bases from J, the gap between germline ends came to 18 bases. Germline V gene lookup returns CDR1 SGDLS and CDR2 YYNGEE. The CDR3 covers 15 residues. The CDR3, as DNA: TGTGCCAGCAGTGACCGTCGGGGGACACCCTATGGCTACACCTTC. This translates into CASSDRRGTPYGYTF.

This clone was observed a few times. This sequence joins TRBV19 and TRBJ2-3; 8 nucleotides line up with TRBD2. With 4 bases clipped from V and 3 bases from J, the junction kept 9 bases outside the gene matches. Germline V gene lookup returns CDR1 LNHDA and CDR2 SQIVND (reference sequence). The CDR3 runs to 16 residues. In DNA form, the CDR3 reads TGTGCCAGTAGTAAAAGCAGACTAGCGTTTACAGATACGCAGTATTTT. Its protein is CASSKSRLAFTDTQYF.

This clone has only a few counts. CDR3 protein: CASRDYARETQYF. The CDR3 DNA reads as TGTGCCAGTCGGGACTACGCGCGGGAGACCCAGTACTTC. J is TRBJ2-5 and V is TRBV27, with 7 positions matching TRBD2. Germline V gives CDR1 MNHEY, CDR2 SMNVEV (reference sequence). The CDR3 covers 13 residues. J gave up 5 bases and V 9 bases, and 9 bases lay outside the gene matches.

V is TRBV28 and J is TRBJ2-5, with 9 bases matching TRBD2. The J segment lost 5 bases and the V segment lost 5 bases, leaving 15 bases of the junction unmatched. There are 17 residues in the CDR3. Germline CDR1 and CDR2: MDHEN and SYDVKM. CDR3 sequence reads: CASSLGAFSGRSETQYF. DNA for the CDR3: TGTGCCAGCAGTCTAGGAGCGTTTAGCGGGAGATCGGAGACCCAGTACTTC.

This chain links TRBV6-1 with TRBJ1-2, with D perhaps matching TRBD1 (5 bases). V lost 6 bases and J 0 bases, leaving 8 bases between the germline ends. CDR1 MNHNS and CDR2 SASEGT come from the germline V gene. The length of the CDR3 is 13 residues. The CDR3 DNA reads TGTGCCAGCAGCCTGACAGCTAACTATGGCTACACCTTC. Residues: CASSLTANYGYTF.

The DNA of the CDR3 is TGTGCCAGCAGCCAAGATTGGGGGGACAGAACTTATTCCTACGAGCAGTACTTC. Its protein is CASSQDWGDRTYSYEQYF. This chain uses TRBV4-2 with TRBJ2-7, with a possible D match to TRBD1 (7 bases). CDR1 is LGHNA, CDR2 YNFKEQ, per germline. V lost 0 bases, J lost 1 base, and 19 bases lay in between. The CDR3 totals 18 residues.